Below are 25 T cell receptor beta chains sequenced from a single sample in a study of blood T cells in healthy people across ages. Primers used in a second PCR of roughly 6 to 12 cycles were a sample-barcoded 5' primer and a J-beta primer mix. In TCRdb, the 5' RACE reads were re-called with MiXCR into one record per CDR3 protein. Here the sample spans approximately 850,000 distinct CDR3 sequences, more than 45% being singletons. Sequencing used blood. The receptors originated from a man between 25 and 39 years old in good health.

The J gene is TRBJ1-1, the V gene TRBV9; D not certain. Trimming cost V 1 base and J 1 base, with 8 bases left between them. CDR3 length: 14 residues. The germline V gene encodes CDR1 SGDLS and CDR2 YYNGEE. CDR3 coding DNA: TGTGCCAGCAGCGTAAGCGGCAAGAACACTGAAGCTTTCTTT. Its translation is CASSVSGKNTEAFF.

This clonotype turned up a few times. V usage is TRBV7-2 and J usage is TRBJ2-5, with 7 bases matching TRBD1. Germline V gene sequence: CDR1 SGHTA, CDR2 FQGNSA. V was pared by 5 bases and J by 5 bases, with 8 bases of the junction left unmatched. This CDR3 region has 14 residues. The CDR3 sequence is CASSMTGLEETQYF. CDR3 in DNA: TGTGCCAGCAGCATGACAGGGTTAGAGGAGACCCAGTACTTC. Supplemented by reference TRBV7-2 and TRBJ2-5, the full variable domain reads GAGVSQSPSNKVTEKGKDVELRCDPISGHTALYWYRQSLGQGLEFLIYFQGNSAPDKSGLPSDRFSAERTGGSVSTLTIQRTQQEDSAVYLCASSMTGLEETQYFGPGTRLLVL.

J is TRBJ1-5 and V is TRBV2, with a tentative D call TRBD1 (5 bases). Trimming took off 1 base at V and 3 bases at J, with 7 bases between the two ends. CDR1 and CDR2 (germline): SNHLY, FYNNEI. This CDR3 is built from 14 residues. CDR3 loop: CASSEGQYNQPQHF. CDR3 sequence (DNA): TGTGCCAGCAGTGAAGGACAGTACAATCAGCCCCAGCATTTT.

The V and J genes are TRBV3-1 and TRBJ2-1; TRBD2 aligns across 9 bases. Germline CDR1 is LGHDT and CDR2 is YNNKEL (reference sequence). The CDR3 totals 15 residues. Germline trimming cut 4 bases from V and 5 bases from J; bases unmatched to any gene: 6. The CDR3 DNA reads TGTGCCAGCAGCCGCCCATTAGCGGGGGACAATGAGCAGTTCTTC. It encodes CASSRPLAGDNEQFF.

There are a few counts of this clonotype. The gene calls are TRBV29-1 and TRBJ1-4; D may be TRBD1 (5 bases). The length of the CDR3 is 11 residues. V was shortened by 6 bases and J by 11 bases, with 13 bases between the two germline ends. The germline gives CDR1 SQVTM, CDR2 ANQGSEA. The CDR3 coding sequence is TGCAGCGTAAACATTGGGGGGAAACTGTTTTTT. Translated, it gives CSVNIGGKLFF.

The chain uses TRBV5-1 and TRBJ1-1; a weak D match, TRBD1 (5 bases). The length of the CDR3 is 14 residues. Germline CDR1 and CDR2: SGHRS and YFSETQ. V shed 6 bases and J shed 0 bases, with 12 bases lying between them. Here the CDR3 DNA reads TGCGCCAGCAATGTGGGGACCCTGAACACTGAAGCTTTCTTT. Translated, it gives CASNVGTLNTEAFF.

The CDR3 region has the DNA TGTGCCAGCAGTGGACAGGGGGGGAATTCACCCCTCCACTTT. Its translation: CASSGQGGNSPLHF. The rearrangement joins TRBV6-1 to TRBJ1-6; 9 bases are shared with TRBD1. J gave up 7 bases and V 4 bases, and 2 bases lay outside the gene matches. This CDR3 region has 14 residues. Germline V gene sequence: CDR1 MNHNS, CDR2 SASEGT.

This rearrangement joins TRBV6-6 to TRBJ2-7, with D perhaps being TRBD1 or TRBD2 (5 bases each). CDR1 and CDR2 (germline): MNHNY, SVGAGI (reference sequence). The CDR3 totals 14 residues. V was shortened by 0 bases and J by 7 bases, with 13 bases between the two germline ends. CDR3 sequence (DNA): TGTGCCAGCAGTTACTCCGGGACCCTTGGGGAGCAGTACTTC. It is translated as CASSYSGTLGEQYF.

This chain uses TRBV20-1 with TRBJ2-7, with 11 nucleotides matching TRBD2. Germline V gene data show CDR1 as DFQATT and CDR2 as SNEGSKA (reference sequence). The CDR3 extends over 16 amino acids. Trimming cost V 0 bases and J 0 bases; bases outside gene matches: 4. The CDR3 coding sequence is TGCAGTGCTAGAGAGGGACTAGCGGCCTTCTCCTACGAGCAGTACTTC. It is translated as CSAREGLAAFSYEQYF.

The chain couples TRBV2 to TRBJ1-1; possibly TRBD1 for D (5 bases). The V gene lost 8 bases and the J gene lost 3 bases, with 10 bases spanning the gap. The CDR3 sequence is 12 residues long. The germline V gene encodes CDR1 SNHLY and CDR2 FYNNEI. The CDR3 region is CASVQGHTEAFF. The DNA of the CDR3 is TGTGCCAGCGTTCAGGGCCACACTGAAGCTTTCTTT.

This clonotype was detected only once. The chain joins TRBV20-1 to TRBJ1-1, with a weak D call TRBD1 (5 bases). Between the trimmed V and J ends, which lost 3 bases and 12 bases, there was a span of 14 bases. Germline assignment: CDR1 DFQATT and CDR2 SNEGSKA (reference sequence). The CDR3 has 11 residues. In nucleotides, the CDR3 is TGCAGTGCTAGGGCAGGGAGTGCACCTTTCTTT. This gives the protein CSARAGSAPFF.

The chain links TRBV4-1 to TRBJ2-1; D remains unclear. This CDR3 has 13 residues. V was clipped by 1 base and J by 7 bases, with 8 bases between them. Germline V CDR1 and CDR2: MGHRA, YSYEKL. Written as DNA, the CDR3 is TGCGCCAGCAGCCAAGGTCAGGTAAATGAGCAGTTCTTC. Protein: CASSQGQVNEQFF.

As concerns this clonotype: With a much larger clone just one base away, this may be a read error. As DNA, the CDR3 is TGTGCCAGCAGTTACTACACTGAGCAGTTCTTC. Its protein product is CASSYYTEQFF. The chain carries TRBV6-2 or TRBV6-3 and TRBJ2-1; unclear D gene. Per germline, CDR1 MNHEY and CDR2 SVGEGT. The CDR3 totals 11 residues.

This clonotype came up a few times. This sequence joins TRBV7-2 and TRBJ2-7; 7 bases are a match to TRBD1. The assigned J gene may be wrong: the sequence end matches TRBJ2-5 better. The CDR3 spans 14 residues. CDR1 and CDR2 from the germline V gene are SGHTA and FQGNSA. The CDR3 DNA reads as TGTGCCAGCAGCGCTGGACAGGAGGCCTTGACCCAGTACTTC. Its protein product is CASSAGQEALTQYF.

V usage is TRBV20-1 and J usage is TRBJ2-7, with 7 bases lining up with TRBD2. Unmatched junction bases numbered 7, after V lost 4 bases and J lost 7 bases. Germline lookup yields CDR1 DFQATT and CDR2 SNEGSKA (reference sequence). The CDR3 has 12 amino acids. The CDR3 region has the DNA TGCAGTGCTAATTCCGCAGCGGGGGAGCAGTACTTC. This translates into CSANSAAGEQYF.

The chain is built from TRBV12-3 or TRBV12-4 and TRBJ1-5; D is undetermined. V was trimmed by 4 bases and J by 5 bases, leaving 15 bases between them. The CDR3 has 15 amino acids. CDR3 coding DNA: TGTGCCAGCAGTTCCCTCGATCAGCGCCATCAGCCCCAGCATTTT. It specifies CASSSLDQRHQPQHF.

The chain recombines TRBV28 with TRBJ2-7; D not certain. Germline CDR1 reads MDHEN; CDR2 reads SYDVKM. V shed 5 bases and J shed 3 bases, with 17 bases lying between them. The CDR3 spans 15 residues. The CDR3 reads CASSPSGRLGYEQYF. CDR3 DNA: TGTGCCAGCAGTCCCTCCGGCAGGTTGGGCTACGAGCAGTACTTC.

The rearrangement joins TRBV29-1 to TRBJ2-7; 8 nucleotides match TRBD2. This CDR3 is built from 16 residues. Per germline, CDR1 SQVTM and CDR2 ANQGSEA. V lost 1 base, J lost 2 bases, and 10 bases stayed unmatched. DNA of the CDR3: TGCAGCGTTGAAGGGCCGGGGACTAGGGGACCCTACGAGCAGTACTTC. This sequence encodes CSVEGPGTRGPYEQYF.

A remark on this clonotype: A junction boundary mismatches the germline segment, possibly from a read error. The chain links TRBV25-1 to TRBJ2-3; 7 nucleotides align to TRBD2. In germline, CDR1 is MGHDK, CDR2 SYGVNS. The CDR3 sequence is 14 residues long. The CDR3 DNA sequence: TGTGTCAGCGGGTCTAGCGGCCGCACAGATACGCAGTATTTT. Translated, it gives CVSGSSGRTDTQYF.

The chain couples TRBV7-8 to TRBJ2-1; D remains ambiguous. Germline lookup yields CDR1 SGHVS and CDR2 FQNEAQ. This CDR3 comprises 16 residues. Trimming removed 2 bases at V and 8 bases at J, with 19 bases between. The CDR3 nucleotides read TGTGCCAGCAGCTTAATACTCGCTACAGCGCAGGATGAGCAGTTCTTC. Translation gives CASSLILATAQDEQFF.

The chain carries TRBV6-2 or TRBV6-3 and TRBJ2-5, with D perhaps matching TRBD2 (7 bases). The CDR3 loop spans 15 amino acids. Germline V lookup: CDR1 MNHEY, CDR2 SVGEGT. V was cut by 6 bases and J by 5 bases, with 19 bases left in between. DNA of the CDR3: TGTGCCAGCAGAGAGGGGGGGCAGGGGCTTGAGACCCAGTACTTC. This encodes CASREGGQGLETQYF.

This clonotype was found a few times. J is TRBJ2-1 and V is TRBV10-3; D may correspond to TRBD1 or TRBD2 (5 bases each). The CDR3 runs 12 residues. V was shortened by 11 bases and J by 5 bases, with 13 bases between the two germline ends. Germline CDR1 ENHRY, CDR2 SYGVKD. The CDR3 coding sequence is TGTGCCTCCACCAGGGACGACAATGAGCAGTTCTTC. Its protein product is CASTRDDNEQFF.

V usage is TRBV4-1 and J usage is TRBJ2-1; unclear D gene. The CDR3 contains 19 residues. Trimming stripped 1 base from V and 4 bases from J, with 23 bases between. CDR1 is MGHRA and CDR2 is YSYEKL in the germline V gene. CDR3 loop: CASSQGVVLTRARYNEQFF. The CDR3 bases are TGCGCCAGCAGCCAAGGGGTTGTCTTAACTCGAGCCAGATACAATGAGCAGTTCTTC.

A remark on this clonotype: This may be a read error: a much more frequent sequence differs by one nucleotide. V gene TRBV20-1 combines with J gene TRBJ1-4; D gene uncertain. V was pared by 1 base and J by 0 bases, with 9 bases between. Per germline, CDR1 DFQATT and CDR2 SNEGSKA (reference sequence). This CDR3 has 15 amino acids. CDR3 DNA: TGCAGTGCTAGAGGCAGGAGGGCAACTAATGAAAAACTGTTTTTT. Translation: CSARGRRATNEKLFF.

The V call is TRBV13, the J call TRBJ2-7; D is unclear. Per the germline V gene, CDR1 is PRHDT and CDR2 is FYEKMQ (reference sequence). The CDR3 sequence is 15 residues long. V was cut by 5 bases and J by 2 bases, with 16 bases left in between. The CDR3 here is CASSPALGSPYEQYF. CDR3 DNA sequence: TGTGCCAGCAGCCCCGCCTTGGGCAGCCCCTACGAGCAGTACTTC.